These T cell receptor beta chains were read from a single sample in a study of CD8+CD57+ T cells in acquired aplastic anemia. TCRdb fed the reads into MiXCR, producing one record per CDR3 protein. The profile shows around 180,000 distinct CDR3 sequences, around 50% of them singletons. The sample was sorted CD4+, CD8+, or CD8+CD57+ T cells (not recorded which) from PBMCs. The receptors were gathered from a human donor with aplastic anemia. Both conserved end residues are part of each CDR3. A D gene is named only where the DNA matches it firmly. Only part of the rows carry a size: once, few, many, or a class if the clone is expanded.

v_gene: TRBV25-1; abundance: once; d_gene: TRBD2; j_gene: TRBJ2-7; CDR3aa: CASSPPPGRTSSRQYF; CDR3nt: TGTGCCAGCAGTCCCCCCCCGGGACGGACTAGCTCGCGGCAGTACTTC
v_gene: TRBV2; abundance: .; d_gene: TRBD1; j_gene: TRBJ1-6; CDR3aa: CASSEARQGSPLHF; CDR3nt: TGTGCCAGCAGTGAAGCGCGACAGGGCTCACCCCTCCACTTT
v_gene: TRBV19; abundance: .; d_gene: TRBD2; j_gene: TRBJ2-3; CDR3aa: CASSSRGGADTQYF; CDR3nt: TGTGCCAGTAGTTCTCGCGGGGGGGCAGATACGCAGTATTTT
v_gene: TRBV2; abundance: .; d_gene: .; j_gene: TRBJ2-2; CDR3aa: CASGGSGTGELFF; CDR3nt: TGTGCCAGCGGGGGGTCGGGCACCGGGGAGCTGTTTTTT
v_gene: TRBV29-1; abundance: many; d_gene: TRBD1; j_gene: TRBJ2-7; CDR3aa: CSVDPGQGASEQYF; CDR3nt: TGCAGCGTCGACCCGGGACAGGGGGCATCCGAGCAGTACTTC
v_gene: TRBV19; abundance: many; d_gene: TRBD1; j_gene: TRBJ2-3; CDR3aa: CASSTDRWSDTQYF; CDR3nt: TGTGCCAGTAGCACGGACAGGTGGTCAGATACGCAGTATTTT
v_gene: TRBV2; abundance: once; d_gene: TRBD1; j_gene: TRBJ2-1; CDR3aa: CASSRDRPPNEQFF; CDR3nt: TGTGCCAGCAGTAGGGACAGGCCACCCAATGAGCAGTTCTTC
v_gene: TRBV20-1; abundance: .; d_gene: TRBD1; j_gene: TRBJ1-6; CDR3aa: CSGSTGINSPLHF; CDR3nt: TGCAGTGGCTCGACAGGGATTAATTCACCCCTCCACTTT
v_gene: TRBV7-3; abundance: .; d_gene: .; j_gene: TRBJ2-7; CDR3aa: CASSLFLVPYEQYF; CDR3nt: TGTGCCAGCAGCTTATTCCTAGTCCCCTACGAGCAGTACTTC
v_gene: TRBV2; abundance: few; d_gene: .; j_gene: TRBJ1-1; CDR3aa: CASSDVVGHTEAFF; CDR3nt: TGTGCCAGCAGTGATGTGGTAGGCCACACTGAAGCTTTCTTT
v_gene: TRBV7-2; abundance: few; d_gene: .; j_gene: TRBJ1-5; CDR3aa: CASSPLENQPQHF; CDR3nt: TGTGCCAGCTCACCGCTAGAGAATCAGCCCCAGCATTTT
v_gene: TRBV29-1; abundance: many; d_gene: TRBD1; j_gene: TRBJ2-7; CDR3aa: CSESQTGNEQYF; CDR3nt: TGCAGCGAATCCCAGACAGGGAACGAGCAGTACTTC
v_gene: TRBV29-1; abundance: many; d_gene: TRBD1; j_gene: TRBJ1-2; CDR3aa: CSVDVGGGGSGYGYTF; CDR3nt: TGCAGCGTTGATGTAGGGGGCGGCGGCTCAGGCTATGGCTACACCTTC
v_gene: TRBV7-2; abundance: .; d_gene: .; j_gene: TRBJ2-1; CDR3aa: CASSLEQNNEQFF; CDR3nt: TGTGCCAGCAGCTTAGAACAGAACAATGAGCAGTTCTTC
v_gene: TRBV12-3/TRBV12-4; abundance: many; d_gene: .; j_gene: TRBJ1-6; CDR3aa: CASTTRENSPLHF; CDR3nt: TGTGCCAGCACCACCAGAGAGAATTCACCCCTCCACTTT
v_gene: TRBV10-1; abundance: .; d_gene: TRBD1; j_gene: TRBJ2-7; CDR3aa: CASIRGHRGYEQYF; CDR3nt: TGCGCCAGCATCCGGGGCCACAGGGGGTACGAGCAGTACTTC
v_gene: TRBV7-6; abundance: many; d_gene: .; j_gene: TRBJ2-2; CDR3aa: CASSLAPGSNTGELFF; CDR3nt: TGTGCCAGCAGCTTAGCGCCCGGGTCGAACACCGGGGAGCTGTTTTTT
v_gene: TRBV6-4; abundance: many; d_gene: TRBD1; j_gene: TRBJ2-7; CDR3aa: CARRIRDRSYEQYF; CDR3nt: TGTGCCAGAAGAATCCGGGACAGGTCCTACGAGCAGTACTTC
v_gene: TRBV7-3; abundance: .; d_gene: .; j_gene: TRBJ1-5; CDR3aa: CASSLGLNQPQHF; CDR3nt: TGTGCCAGCAGCTTGGGACTAAATCAGCCCCAGCATTTT
v_gene: TRBV20-1; abundance: many; d_gene: TRBD1; j_gene: TRBJ1-4; CDR3aa: CSARPFGGQGLFEKLFF; CDR3nt: TGCAGTGCTAGACCCTTCGGAGGACAGGGATTATTTGAAAAACTGTTTTTT
v_gene: TRBV4-2; abundance: many; d_gene: TRBD1; j_gene: TRBJ1-2; CDR3aa: CASSQDIQGGYGYTF; CDR3nt: TGTGCCAGCAGCCAAGATATACAGGGGGGCTATGGCTACACCTTC
v_gene: TRBV20-1; abundance: .; d_gene: .; j_gene: TRBJ2-1; CDR3aa: CSATLAGNEQFF; CDR3nt: TGCAGTGCTACCCTAGCAGGAAATGAGCAGTTCTTC
v_gene: TRBV5-4; abundance: many; d_gene: .; j_gene: TRBJ2-1; CDR3aa: CASSLIYGDEQFF; CDR3nt: TGTGCCAGCAGCTTGATATATGGGGATGAGCAGTTCTTC
v_gene: TRBV10-2; abundance: .; d_gene: .; j_gene: TRBJ2-5; CDR3aa: CASSQGFGETQYF; CDR3nt: TGCGCCAGCAGCCAGGGGTTTGGAGAGACCCAGTACTTC
v_gene: TRBV19; abundance: many; d_gene: .; j_gene: TRBJ2-7; CDR3aa: CASSIDVRSYEQYF; CDR3nt: TGTGCCAGTAGTATAGACGTACGCTCCTACGAGCAGTACTTC
v_gene: TRBV7-9; abundance: .; d_gene: .; j_gene: TRBJ1-2; CDR3aa: CASSLQSGYTF; CDR3nt: TGTGCCAGCAGCTTACAGTCTGGCTACACCTTC
v_gene: TRBV7-8; abundance: .; d_gene: .; j_gene: TRBJ2-7; CDR3aa: CASSLTVAPNEQYF; CDR3nt: TGTGCCAGCAGCTTGACAGTAGCGCCTAACGAGCAGTACTTC
v_gene: TRBV25-1; abundance: .; d_gene: .; j_gene: TRBJ1-5; CDR3aa: CASSFRPAGRDTQHF; CDR3nt: TGTGCCAGCAGCTTCCGACCAGCGGGGAGAGATACGCAGCATTTT
v_gene: TRBV2; abundance: .; d_gene: .; j_gene: TRBJ1-3; CDR3aa: CASLNRGVLLPGNTIYF; CDR3nt: TGTGCCAGTCTAAATAGGGGGGTTCTACTGCCTGGAAACACCATATATTTT
v_gene: TRBV6-4; abundance: .; d_gene: TRBD2; j_gene: TRBJ2-1; CDR3aa: CASSLAGEYEQFF; CDR3nt: TGTGCCAGCAGCCTAGCGGGAGAATATGAGCAGTTCTTC
v_gene: TRBV10-1; abundance: few; d_gene: .; j_gene: TRBJ2-5; CDR3aa: CASSDTTEQETQYF; CDR3nt: TGCGCCAGCAGTGACACGACCGAACAAGAGACCCAGTACTTC
v_gene: TRBV7-9; abundance: few; d_gene: .; j_gene: TRBJ2-1; CDR3aa: CASSLAEASVAYNEQFF; CDR3nt: TGTGCCAGCAGCTTAGCGGAGGCTAGCGTAGCCTACAATGAGCAGTTCTTC
v_gene: TRBV29-1; abundance: .; d_gene: TRBD2; j_gene: TRBJ2-7; CDR3aa: CSVLRGLEAAYEQYF; CDR3nt: TGCAGCGTTCTTCGGGGACTAGAAGCCGCCTACGAGCAGTACTTC
v_gene: TRBV4-2; abundance: few; d_gene: TRBD2; j_gene: TRBJ2-4; CDR3aa: CASSPGGTSGGLAKNIQYF; CDR3nt: TGTGCCAGCAGCCCCGGCGGGACTAGCGGGGGGTTAGCCAAAAACATTCAGTACTTC
v_gene: TRBV19; abundance: .; d_gene: TRBD2; j_gene: TRBJ2-1; CDR3aa: CASSMGSGAGNEQFF; CDR3nt: TGTGCCAGTAGTATGGGTAGCGGGGCGGGCAATGAGCAGTTCTTC
v_gene: TRBV7-6; abundance: .; d_gene: TRBD1; j_gene: TRBJ2-7; CDR3aa: CASGQVGEQYF; CDR3nt: TGTGCCTCCGGACAGGTCGGGGAGCAGTACTTC
v_gene: TRBV3-1; abundance: many; d_gene: .; j_gene: TRBJ2-7; CDR3aa: CASSQAVYEQYF; CDR3nt: TGTGCCAGCAGCCAGGCGGTATACGAGCAGTACTTC
v_gene: TRBV6-5; abundance: .; d_gene: .; j_gene: TRBJ2-3; CDR3aa: CASSYGGHTDTQYF; CDR3nt: TGTGCCAGCAGTTACGGGGGACACACAGATACGCAGTATTTT
v_gene: TRBV25-1; abundance: many; d_gene: TRBD1; j_gene: TRBJ1-3; CDR3aa: CAKGQGSSGNTIYF; CDR3nt: TGTGCCAAAGGACAGGGGAGCTCTGGAAACACCATATATTTT
v_gene: TRBV29-1; abundance: few; d_gene: .; j_gene: TRBJ1-2; CDR3aa: CSVESGYTF; CDR3nt: TGCAGCGTTGAGAGTGGCTACACCTTC
v_gene: TRBV7-9; abundance: many; d_gene: TRBD1; j_gene: TRBJ2-5; CDR3aa: CASSPEGAPQETQYF; CDR3nt: TGTGCCAGCAGCCCTGAGGGGGCCCCACAAGAGACCCAGTACTTC